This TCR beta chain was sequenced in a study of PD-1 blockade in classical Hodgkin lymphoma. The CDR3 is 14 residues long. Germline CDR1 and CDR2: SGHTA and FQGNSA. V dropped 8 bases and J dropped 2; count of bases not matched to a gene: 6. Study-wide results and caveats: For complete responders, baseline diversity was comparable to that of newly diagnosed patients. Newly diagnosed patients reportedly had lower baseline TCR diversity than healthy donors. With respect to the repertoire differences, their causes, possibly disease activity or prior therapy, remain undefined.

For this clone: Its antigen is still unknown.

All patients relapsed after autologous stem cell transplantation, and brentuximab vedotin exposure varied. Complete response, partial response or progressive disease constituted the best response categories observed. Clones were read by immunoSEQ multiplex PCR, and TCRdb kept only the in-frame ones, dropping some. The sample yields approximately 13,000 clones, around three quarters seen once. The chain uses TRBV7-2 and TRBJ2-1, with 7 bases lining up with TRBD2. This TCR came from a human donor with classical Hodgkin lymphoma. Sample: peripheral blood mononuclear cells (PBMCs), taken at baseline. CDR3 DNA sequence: TGTGCCAGCGCGAAAGCGGGACCCTACAATGAGCAGTTCTTC. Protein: CASAKAGPYNEQFF.